This TCR beta chain appears in the sequencing data of a study of cytomegalovirus exposure and HLA in healthy donors (dated by TCRdb to 2016 to 2017). Notes on the research overall: According to an earlier analysis of a few hundred of the donors, about 180 million T cells yielded 117 million unique TCR beta sequences and about 300 Gb of sequence data. All discovery cohort repertoires had been generated on a single sequencing platform. The study profiled the T cell repertoires of fewer than 850 subjects by immunosequencing and related them to cytomegalovirus serostatus. A later genetic analysis took genome-wide SNP genotypes for about 55% of the 666 donors and used that subset as a discovery cohort. Among 398 genotyped donors of the cohort, an average of roughly 230,000 unique TCR beta nucleotide sequences was sequenced per donor, of which about 19% were non-productive. Several DR-DQ haplotypes were handled as single units for association and clustering, since linkage in the cohort was strong. Rather than drawing on any new phenotypic data, the later analysis identified candidate immune exposures from TCR beta sequences and the way those sequences occurred across donors. The study combined high-throughput TCR immunosequencing, statistical association of individual TCRs with disease status, and machine learning to predict cytomegalovirus infection status. Of the roughly 400 genotyped donors, about 84% fell in the genetic ancestry cluster associated with self-reported Caucasian donors. HLA typing included class I and class II loci at four-digit resolution. A later analysis re-examined previously published TCR beta repertoires from about 670 donors and added high-resolution HLA genotyping to investigate patterns of TCR occurrence. Approximately 300 gigabases of sequencing data and tens of millions of unique TCR sequences made up an early release that covered fewer than 650 HLA-typed donors. An earlier analysis of 587 of the donors used high-throughput TCR beta sequencing to judge whether each TCR beta V gene segment behaved as functional or pseudogenic. Typing coverage differed by locus: A, B, C, DRB1 and DQB1 were typed in about 629-640 donors, DQA1 in 500 to 550, DPA1 in some 600, and DPB1 in roughly 470. The study aimed to test whether cataloging public T cell receptors could reveal signatures of past pathogen exposure. Donor age, sex, ethnicity and CMV serostatus were compiled together with the repertoire data. Besides the first cohort of more than 650 subjects, a separate validation cohort made up of over 95 different subjects was used.

Summary of the overall study and its limitations: The 87-base-pair reads could not distinguish some IMGT-functional V segments, including TRBV6-2 and TRBV6-3, so those segments were excluded. Cytomegalovirus status was reported to be diagnosed by the classifier with high specificity and sensitivity in both the original and validation cohorts. When HLA alleles, especially DR and DQ, strongly co-occurred, TCR associations were difficult to assign to individual alleles. Correlated functional status among segregating V segments might be attributable to linkage disequilibrium, but an unknown experimental factor could not be ruled out. Compared with the approximately 670-donor mean, donors in an Asian-associated ancestry cluster had fewer N-insertions in productive TCRs, according to a later genetic analysis. A group of highly shared sequence variants was considered likely to be a technical artifact of the sequencing pipeline. Because counts were too low, about 18 rarely observed V segments, including chromosome 9 orphons, were excluded from the earlier analysis of roughly 580 of the donors. The authors suggested that the approach could potentially be extended to other disease states and immunological phenotypes. The only immune exposure information available for the cohort was CMV serostatus. Across donors, most TCR sequences were observed very rarely, whereas some public TCRs were present in many individuals. Most CMV-associated TCR beta chains appeared to be HLA-restricted in a later analysis, and the HLA associations seemed to be driven largely by CMV exposure. Broadly in line with IMGT annotations, most TCR beta V segments showed up in productive rearrangements about 90% or about 30% of the time in an earlier analysis of 450 to 600 of the donors. Because some donors lacked HLA typing at each locus, the association tests relied only on the typed subset. Three of the identified cytomegalovirus-associated TCR beta chains were confirmed in vitro to be specific for cytomegalovirus antigens. In a later genetic analysis, a missense DCLRE1C variant was associated with V-gene and J-gene trimming of TCR beta chains, and the association was replicated in an independent cohort. In a later analysis, HLA-associated TCR beta chains showed more clonal expansion and lower generation probabilities than non-associated chains that were equally common. The presence/absence analyses assumed that sequencing depth was roughly uniform across donors, and that assumption may not be true. Specific HLA alleles were associated with 15,000 to 20,000 TCR beta sequences at a false discovery rate of 0.05 in a later analysis. The study listed 150 to 200 TCR beta chains as associated with cytomegalovirus. A further reported finding was that TCR beta sequences accurately predicted the HLA-A and HLA-B alleles for most subjects in the first cohort. Several of the top co-occurrence clusters appeared to be linked to parvovirus B19, influenza, CMV and Epstein-Barr virus, according to a later analysis. This cohort had only TCR beta chains sequenced, and the lack of alpha or paired-chain data limited which features could be detected. In a later analysis, the rate of TCR association differed among HLA loci, with DRB1 alleles having the most associated TCRs and HLA-C alleles having the fewest.

Library creation used the immunoSEQ multiplex PCR assay. The multiplex PCR relied on a mix of 60 forward primers for TCR Vbeta segments and 13 reverse primers for TCR Jbeta segments. The CDR3 region of rearranged TCR beta genes was amplified from genomic DNA with a multiplex PCR assay. Amplified TCR beta libraries were sequenced as 87-base-pair reads on the Illumina HiSeq System. Processing in the source paper ran as follows. A later analysis tallied tens of millions of unique TCR beta chains across the 666 repertoires, and about 10 million of those chains were shared by two or more donors. Raw reads were error-corrected and collapsed into unique sequences with a nearest-neighbor algorithm that merged closely related sequences to remove PCR and sequencing errors. To assign V, D and J gene segments, CDR3 sequences were aligned to IMGT reference sequences. For a sequence to be retained, a match of at least six nucleotides to both a V gene segment and a J gene segment was required. A rearrangement counted as productive if the CDR3 had no stop codons and remained in frame with V and J, and every other rearrangement counted as non-productive. CDR3 was defined according to IMGT convention as the region running from the second conserved V-encoded cysteine to the conserved J-encoded phenylalanine. The earlier analysis of 587 of the donors excluded sequences that lacked an unambiguous match to a single V gene segment. An earlier analysis of fewer than 650 of the donors classified V segments as functional when productive rearrangements were above 56.7% and as segregating when the standard deviation between donors was above 5%. A statistical classification framework was built to diagnose cytomegalovirus status from the catalog of TCR beta chain sequences. V and J gene assignment, in a later analysis, came from comparing TCR nucleotide sequences with IMGT/GENE-DB human TR gene sequences. A later analysis assigned CDR3 sequences and most-parsimonious VDJ recombination scenarios with the TCRdist pipeline. In a later analysis, every TCR beta chain was defined by the combination of its CDR3 amino acid sequence and its V-gene family, and reads without a unique V-gene family were dropped. As a way to deal with suspected cross-contamination and a sequencing artifact, a later analysis dropped hundreds of nucleotide sequences that were highly shared and had low generation probability. A later analysis calculated a clonal expansion index for each public chain from normalized within-repertoire ranks of inferred template counts. In a later analysis, generation probabilities were computed with a VDJ recombination model fitted to out-of-frame rearrangements, and the resulting probabilities were checked against IGoR. In a later analysis, hypergeometric tests were used to score TCR-TCR, TCR-HLA and TCR-CMV co-occurrence, with a repertoire-size bias correction applied to TCR pairs. A later analysis estimated false discovery rates by permuting HLA or CMV assignments 20 times. In a later analysis, co-occurring TCRs were grouped using DBSCAN, with TCRdist sequence similarity added in when clustering inside HLA-allele-positive subsets. Repertoires with fewer than 30,000 or more than 120,000 public chains were left out of co-occurrence clustering, as were five repertoires with anomalous nucleotide sharing. The table was pulled from immuneACCESS by TCRdb, which kept in-frame rearrangements only. Such tables lose some clones; where checked, under half of the loss comes from unresolved V genes, and the rest has no known cause. Clone size and the V and J calls come from that table; the DNA yielded D and trimming. The sample table includes about 72,000 clones. Of the sample, about an eighth falls within the top ten clones.

In total, roughly 670 healthy bone marrow donors made up the cohort. All cohort members were sampled while nominally healthy, although unrecorded immune exposures were likely present. The donor tested CMV seropositive and was one of the 289 seropositive cohort members. A peripheral blood sample was provided by each donor, and peripheral blood mononuclear cells were used for TCR beta sequencing. The Qiagen DNeasy Blood Extraction Kit was used to extract genomic DNA from the blood cell samples. As regards this clone: The clone's antigen remains unknown.

The CDR3 goes from the cysteine to the phenylalanine over 15 residues. The only DNA kept is the CDR3, 45 bases in frame from the first base. V and J are trimmed by 4 bases and 8 bases, and the gene matches miss 14 bases of the junction. CDR1 and CDR2 are drawn from the germline V gene: SGHTS, YDEGEE. Recombination connected TRBV5-8 to TRBJ1-2; a stretch of 7 junction bases matches TRBD1. Sequences were obtained from PBMCs. The origin of this receptor is a man aged 50-60 years in good health and CMV-seropositive. In nucleotide form, the sequence is TGTGCCAGCAGCCCCCCCTTAGACAGGGCGGACGGCTACACCTTC. It translates as CASSPPLDRADGYTF.